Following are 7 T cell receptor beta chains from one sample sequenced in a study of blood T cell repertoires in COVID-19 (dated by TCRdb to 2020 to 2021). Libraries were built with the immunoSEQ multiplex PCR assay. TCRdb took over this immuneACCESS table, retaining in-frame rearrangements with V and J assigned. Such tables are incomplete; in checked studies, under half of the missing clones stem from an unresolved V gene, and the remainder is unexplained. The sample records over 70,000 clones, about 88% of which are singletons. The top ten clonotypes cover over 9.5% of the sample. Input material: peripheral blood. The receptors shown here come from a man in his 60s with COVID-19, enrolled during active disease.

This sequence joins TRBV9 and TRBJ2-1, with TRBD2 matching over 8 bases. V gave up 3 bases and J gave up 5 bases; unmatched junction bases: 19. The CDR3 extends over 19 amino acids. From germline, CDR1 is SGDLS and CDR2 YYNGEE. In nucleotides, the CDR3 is TGTGCCAGCAGCGGAGAGTTCGGGGCGGTTCTAGCGGGTAACAATGAGCAGTTCTTC. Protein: CASSGEFGAVLAGNNEQFF.

The CDR3 region has the DNA TGTGCCAGCTCACGGTCCGGACAGGGGGCCTGGGAGACCCAGTACTTC. Translation gives CASSRSGQGAWETQYF. V gene TRBV18 combines with J gene TRBJ2-5; 11 bases line up with TRBD1. Germline V gene data show CDR1 as KGHSH and CDR2 as LQKENI. V shed 4 bases and J 5 bases; nucleotides not matched to a gene: 9. This CDR3 has 16 amino acids.

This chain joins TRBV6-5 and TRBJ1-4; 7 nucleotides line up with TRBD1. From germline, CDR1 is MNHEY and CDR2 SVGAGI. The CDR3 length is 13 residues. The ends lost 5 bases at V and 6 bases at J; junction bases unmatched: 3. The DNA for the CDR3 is TGTGCCAGCAGTCCTGGACAGGATGAAAAACTGTTTTTT. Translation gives CASSPGQDEKLFF.

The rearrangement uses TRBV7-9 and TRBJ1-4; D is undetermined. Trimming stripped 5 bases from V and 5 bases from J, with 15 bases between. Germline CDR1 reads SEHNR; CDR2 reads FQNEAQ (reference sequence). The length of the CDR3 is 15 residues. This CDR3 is CASSPARSFNEKLFF. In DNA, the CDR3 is TGTGCCAGCAGCCCCGCACGGAGTTTCAATGAAAAACTGTTTTTT.

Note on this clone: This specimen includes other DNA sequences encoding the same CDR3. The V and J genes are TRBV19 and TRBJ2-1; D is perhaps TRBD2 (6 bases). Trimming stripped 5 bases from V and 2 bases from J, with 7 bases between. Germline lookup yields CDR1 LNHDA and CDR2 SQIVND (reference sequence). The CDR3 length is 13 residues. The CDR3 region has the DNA TGTGCCAGTAGTTGGGGGGCCTACAATGAGCAGTTCTTC. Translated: CASSWGAYNEQFF.

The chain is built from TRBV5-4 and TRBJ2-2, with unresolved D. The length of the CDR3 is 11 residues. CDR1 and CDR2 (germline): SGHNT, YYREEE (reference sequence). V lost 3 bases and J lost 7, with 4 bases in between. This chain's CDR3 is CASSSVGELFF. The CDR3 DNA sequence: TGTGCCAGCAGCTCGGTCGGGGAGCTGTTTTTT.

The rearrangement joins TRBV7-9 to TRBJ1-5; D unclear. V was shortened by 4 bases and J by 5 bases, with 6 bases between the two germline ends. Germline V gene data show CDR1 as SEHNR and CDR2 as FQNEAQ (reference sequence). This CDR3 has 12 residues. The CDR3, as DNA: TGTGCCAGCAGCTCCGGGTATCAGCCCCAGCATTTT. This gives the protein CASSSGYQPQHF. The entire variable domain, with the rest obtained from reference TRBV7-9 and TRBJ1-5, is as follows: DTGVSQNPRHKITKRGQNVTFRCDPISEHNRLYWYRQTLGQGPEFLTYFQNEAQLEKSRLLSDRFSAERPKGSFSTLEIQRTEQGDSAMYLCASSSGYQPQHFGDGTRLSIL.